The 29 T cell receptor beta chains below were found in one sample sequenced in a study of cytomegalovirus exposure and HLA in healthy donors. This PCR relied on a set of 60 Vbeta primers and 13 Jbeta primers. Generated by immunoSEQ multiplex PCR, the TCRdb table keeps only in-frame clones and is missing some. This repertoire shows 100,000 to 150,000 clones, 60% to 85% found once; its top ten account for 1%. Sequencing was carried out using PBMCs. The source is a human donor in good health.

This clone was seen a few times. V usage is TRBV19 and J usage is TRBJ1-1; no reliable D call. V was cut by 9 bases and J by 1 base, with 12 bases left in between. This CDR3 is 13 amino acids long. Germline V gene sequence: CDR1 LNHDA, CDR2 SQIVND (reference sequence). Written as DNA, the CDR3 is TGTGCCAGAACTTCGCTACCGAACACTGAAGCTTTCTTT. Protein sequence: CARTSLPNTEAFF.

This sequence joins TRBV29-1 and TRBJ2-7; 11 nucleotides align to TRBD1. CDR3 length equals 16 residues. Germline V gives CDR1 SQVTM, CDR2 ANQGSEA. V shed 0 bases, J shed 7 bases, and the junction held 11 bases outside the gene matches. CDR3 residues: CSVEDLGTGGRLEQYF. The CDR3 DNA follows: TGCAGCGTTGAAGATCTTGGGACAGGGGGGCGCTTAGAGCAGTACTTC.

This clone appeared once. This rearrangement joins TRBV28 to TRBJ1-5; tentative D call: TRBD1 (5 bases). Germline V gene data show CDR1 as MDHEN and CDR2 as SYDVKM. The CDR3 length is 17 residues. The ends were cut back, 4 bases at V and 3 bases at J, with 19 bases in the middle. In DNA, the CDR3 is TGTGCCAGCAGTTCCGCAATGGGGCTTCGGGCCAATCAGCCCCAGCATTTT. Its translation is CASSSAMGLRANQPQHF.

In regard to this clone: One end of the junction varies from germline; a read error may be responsible. V and J are TRBV4-1 and TRBJ2-7, with TRBD2 matching over 8 bases. Germline V gives CDR1 MGHRA, CDR2 YSYEKL. This CDR3 has 15 amino acids. Here the CDR3 DNA reads TGCGCCAGCAGACCTTTTTTTAGCGGGGCCTACGAGCGGTACTTC. It specifies CASRPFFSGAYERYF.

The genes are TRBV27 and TRBJ2-1; TRBD2 matches 10 bases. In germline, CDR1 is MNHEY, CDR2 SMNVEV (reference sequence). V was clipped by 5 bases and J by 4 bases; unmatched bases: 2. The CDR3 is 14 residues long. CDR3 in amino acids: CASSMGLAYNEQFF. Written as DNA, the CDR3 is TGTGCCAGCAGTATGGGACTAGCGTACAATGAGCAGTTCTTC.

As regards this clone: The junction departs from germline at one end; a sequencing error may be responsible. The chain links TRBV7-2 to TRBJ2-1; the match to TRBD2 covers 11 bases. Germline V gene lookup returns CDR1 SGHTA and CDR2 FQGNSA. The CDR3 has 19 amino acids. CDR3 protein: CASTAPLAGGHVSHNEQFF. CDR3 nucleotides: TGTGCCAGCACCGCCCCCCTAGCGGGGGGTCACGTCTCCCACAATGAGCAGTTCTTC. The full variable domain, rest sourced from reference TRBV7-2 and TRBJ2-1, is GAGVSQSPSNKVTEKGKDVELRCDPISGHTALYWYRQSLGQGLEFLIYFQGNSAPDKSGLPSDRFSAERTGGSVSTLTIQRTQQEDSAVYLCASTAPLAGGHVSHNEQFFGPGTRLTVL.

The rearrangement joins TRBV4-1 to TRBJ1-5, with 9 bases that match TRBD1. The CDR3 has 18 residues. With V trimmed by 1 base and J by 6 bases, 13 bases remained unmatched. The germline gives CDR1 MGHRA, CDR2 YSYEKL. CDR3 in DNA: TGCGCCAGCAGCCAAGCCGTCATAGAAACAGGGGGCGGTCAGCCCCAGCATTTT. This sequence encodes CASSQAVIETGGGQPQHF.

The gene calls are TRBV6-5 and TRBJ2-3, with D possibly matching TRBD1 (6 bases). CDR1 is MNHEY, CDR2 SVGAGI, per germline. Deletions cut 6 bases from V and 3 bases from J, with 13 bases between. The CDR3 length is 14 residues. The CDR3 DNA sequence: TGTGCCAGCAGACACGGACAGTTAACAGATACGCAGTATTTT. Protein: CASRHGQLTDTQYF.

Concerning this clone itself: The junction departs from the called germline gene at one end, perhaps through a read error. The genes are TRBV7-9 and TRBJ1-1; tentatively, D is TRBD1 (5 bases). The CDR3 loop spans 12 amino acids. Germline CDR1 and CDR2: SEHNR and FQNEAQ (reference sequence). DNA for the CDR3: TGTTCCAGCAGCTTAGGGAGGGGTGCAGCTTTCTTT. Encoded protein: CSSSLGRGAAFF.

This chain links TRBV7-8 with TRBJ2-2, with 7 bases identical to TRBD1. The CDR3 sequence is 18 residues long. V trimming: 4 bases; J trimming: 4 bases; junction bases outside the gene matches: 15. Germline values: CDR1 SGHVS, CDR2 FQNEAQ. CDR3 amino acids: CASSSRTGLGAGTGELFF. The DNA of the CDR3 is TGTGCCAGCAGCTCGCGGACAGGATTGGGTGCGGGCACCGGGGAGCTGTTTTTT.

The chain joins TRBV7-2 to TRBJ2-1; no firm D call. Trimming pared 2 bases from V and 0 bases from J, leaving 8 bases between. CDR3 size: 15 residues. CDR1 is SGHTA, CDR2 FQGNSA, per germline. The CDR3 sequence: CASSLMPSSYNEQFF. In nucleotides, the CDR3 is TGTGCCAGCAGCTTAATGCCGAGCTCCTACAATGAGCAGTTCTTC.

This clone was observed a handful of times. This rearrangement joins TRBV6-6 to TRBJ2-7; maybe TRBD1 (6 bases). This CDR3 is built from 14 residues. Deletions cut 2 bases from V and 6 bases from J, with 14 bases between. The V gene's germline CDR1 is MNHNY and CDR2 SVGAGI (reference sequence). CDR3 amino acids: CASSYGNRVSEQYF. The CDR3 DNA reads TGTGCCAGCAGTTACGGGAACAGGGTATCCGAGCAGTACTTC.

The chain has TRBV7-9 and TRBJ1-1, with 7 bases lining up with TRBD1. The length of the CDR3 is 14 residues. The germline CDR1 and CDR2 sequences are SEHNR and FQNEAQ (reference sequence). The ends lost 5 bases at V and 4 bases at J; junction bases unmatched: 7. In nucleotides, the CDR3 is TGTGCCAGCAGCCCGCCGACAGGGCCCACTGAAGCTTTCTTT. The encoded protein is CASSPPTGPTEAFF.

The rearrangement joins TRBV7-8 to TRBJ1-1; TRBD1 is a possible D gene (6 bases). Germline V gene lookup returns CDR1 SGHVS and CDR2 FQNEAQ. V was pared by 5 bases and J by 5 bases, with 9 bases between. CDR3 size: 12 residues. As DNA, the CDR3 is TGTGCCAGCAGCGACAGGTCGACTGAAGCTTTCTTT. Translating gives CASSDRSTEAFF.

The J gene is TRBJ1-2, the V gene TRBV2; 7 nucleotides agree with TRBD1. After removal of 0 bases from V and 4 bases from J, the junction contained 8 bases not matched to a gene. The CDR3 loop spans 16 amino acids. Germline V gene sequence: CDR1 SNHLY, CDR2 FYNNEI. CDR3 in amino acids: CASSEAKMTGTYGYTF. In DNA, the CDR3 is TGTGCCAGCAGTGAAGCGAAGATGACAGGGACCTATGGCTACACCTTC.

This clone was detected a few times. This chain joins TRBV5-4 and TRBJ1-1; D possibly corresponds to TRBD1 (5 bases). This CDR3 has 14 amino acids. Germline CDR1 reads SGHNT; CDR2 reads YYREEE (reference sequence). Trimming stripped 7 bases from V and 1 base from J, with 14 bases between. The CDR3 is CASAQTGANTEAFF. As DNA, the CDR3 is TGTGCCAGCGCCCAAACAGGAGCGAACACTGAAGCTTTCTTT.

This chain joins TRBV7-8 and TRBJ2-2, with D possibly TRBD2 on 6 matching bases. V dropped 5 bases and J dropped 2 bases, with 15 bases sitting between them. CDR1 is SGHVS, CDR2 FQNEAQ, per germline. The CDR3 is 16 amino acids. The CDR3, as DNA: TGTGCCAGCAGCCTCGGGGGACTGCTTAACACCGGGGAGCTGTTTTTT. This sequence encodes CASSLGGLLNTGELFF.

The chain is built from TRBV11-2 and TRBJ1-2, with 7 bases aligning to TRBD1. This CDR3 spans 16 amino acids. V lost 5 bases to trimming and J lost 6 bases; unmatched junction nucleotides: 15. CDR1 is SGHAT, CDR2 FQNNGV, per germline. CDR3 DNA: TGTGCCAGCAGCCCAAGAACCACCGGGACAGCTAATGGCTACACCTTC. Translation: CASSPRTTGTANGYTF.

J is TRBJ2-7 and V is TRBV5-6; 11 bases are a match to TRBD1. The CDR3 length is 15 residues. CDR1 SGHDT and CDR2 YYEEEE come from the germline V gene. J was trimmed by 1 base and V by 4 bases; bases with no gene match: 4. The CDR3 nucleotides are TGTGCCAGCAGCCTGGACAGGGGGCCATCCTACGAGCAGTACTTC. This sequence encodes CASSLDRGPSYEQYF. Filled out from reference TRBV5-6 and TRBJ2-7, the complete variable domain reads DAGVTQSPTHLIKTRGQQVTLRCSPKSGHDTVSWYQQALGQGPQFIFQYYEEEERQRGNFPDRFSGHQFPNYSSELNVNALLLGDSALYLCASSLDRGPSYEQYFGPGTRLTVT.

The rearrangement joins TRBV7-8 to TRBJ1-1, with D possibly TRBD1 on 6 matching bases. V was pared by 5 bases and J by 7 bases, with 23 bases between. This CDR3 spans 16 amino acids. CDR1 and CDR2 from the germline V gene are SGHVS and FQNEAQ. CDR3 in amino acids: CASSTPRTRDTNEAFF. The CDR3 bases are TGTGCCAGCAGCACGCCTAGAACCCGGGACACAAATGAAGCTTTCTTT.

The chain carries TRBV9 and TRBJ2-3, with a tentative D call TRBD2 (5 bases). The CDR3 length is 14 residues. Germline V gives CDR1 SGDLS, CDR2 YYNGEE. V lost 0 bases and J lost 6, with 11 bases in between. The CDR3 sequence is CASSVGGSVDTQYF. CDR3 nucleotide sequence: TGTGCCAGCAGCGTAGGTGGTAGCGTGGATACGCAGTATTTT.

The chain is built from TRBV5-5 and TRBJ2-1; D possibly corresponds to TRBD2 (6 bases). The ends were cut back, 1 base at V and 4 bases at J, with 12 bases in the middle. Germline V CDR1 and CDR2: SGHKS, YYEKEE (reference sequence). CDR3 size: 15 residues. CDR3 sequence: CASSLRTGDYNEQFF. The CDR3 bases are TGTGCCAGCAGCTTGAGGACGGGGGATTACAATGAGCAGTTCTTC.

CDR3 sequence reads: CASSLPDGGTGELFF. In DNA, the CDR3 is TGCGCCAGCAGTCTCCCCGACGGCGGCACCGGGGAGCTGTTTTTT. The chain links TRBV5-1 to TRBJ2-2; D gene uncertain. The CDR3 runs to 15 residues. V was trimmed by 5 bases and J by 4 bases, leaving 15 bases between them. Per the germline V gene, CDR1 is SGHRS and CDR2 is YFSETQ. The whole variable domain, remainder taken from reference TRBV5-1 and TRBJ2-2, is KAGVTQTPRYLIKTRGQQVTLSCSPISGHRSVSWYQQTPGQGLQFLFEYFSETQRNKGNFPGRFSGRQFSNSRSEMNVSTLELGDSALYLCASSLPDGGTGELFFGEGSRLTVL.

In its sample, this clone was seen a few times. This chain joins TRBV5-1 and TRBJ1-1; 8 bases map to TRBD1. This CDR3 is built from 14 residues. In germline, CDR1 is SGHRS, CDR2 YFSETQ. V dropped 3 bases and J dropped 0; count of bases not matched to a gene: 1. The CDR3 nucleotides read TGCGCCAGCAGCTGGACAGGGCTGAACACTGAAGCTTTCTTT. Protein product: CASSWTGLNTEAFF.

Worth noting for this clone: One end of the junction fails to match germline, which may point to a read error. This sequence joins TRBV5-1 and TRBJ2-5; 8 bases match TRBD2. The J call is uncertain, as TRBJ2-7 better fits the DNA end. The germline V gene encodes CDR1 SGHRS and CDR2 YFSETQ. This CDR3 is built from 16 residues. The CDR3 region has the DNA TGCGCCAGCAGCTCGAGGACTAGCCAAGGCTCCCACGAGCAGTACTTC. Its protein is CASSSRTSQGSHEQYF.

This clone was counted a single time. This chain links TRBV5-6 with TRBJ1-1; unclear D gene. Germline CDR1 SGHDT, CDR2 YYEEEE. V lost 2 bases to trimming and J lost 1 base, with 9 bases between them. This CDR3 is built from 14 residues. The CDR3 DNA follows: TGTGCCAGCAGCTTTATGACGGGGAACACTGAAGCTTTCTTT. Translating gives CASSFMTGNTEAFF.

This chain uses TRBV19 with TRBJ2-1, with 8 bases fitting TRBD2. Losses at the gene ends were 3 bases for V and 11 bases for J; bases not matched to a gene: 12. The germline V gene has CDR1 LNHDA and CDR2 SQIVND (reference sequence). The CDR3 has 15 amino acids. Here the CDR3 reads CASSISGGRGAQQFF. CDR3 coding DNA: TGTGCCAGTAGTATCTCCGGCGGGCGGGGGGCCCAGCAGTTCTTC.

V usage is TRBV4-2 and J usage is TRBJ1-5, with TRBD1 matching 8 bases. The V gene's germline CDR1 is LGHNA and CDR2 YNFKEQ. Trimming cost V 5 bases and J 6 bases; bases outside gene matches: 18. The CDR3 extends over 18 amino acids. This CDR3 reads CASSAGGHGGASSQPQHF. The CDR3 nucleotides are TGTGCCAGCAGCGCAGGGGGCCACGGGGGCGCGTCGAGTCAGCCCCAGCATTTT.

J is TRBJ2-2 and V is TRBV14, with 14 bases identical to TRBD2. V was pared by 4 bases and J by 5 bases, with 12 bases of the junction left unmatched. The germline V gene encodes CDR1 SGHDN and CDR2 FVKESK. The CDR3 spans 19 residues. The CDR3 nucleotides are TGTGCCAGCAGCCGAGTTCGACTAGCGGGGGGGCTTCGTACCGGGGAGCTGTTTTTT. The encoded protein is CASSRVRLAGGLRTGELFF.